This is a list of T cell receptor beta chains from one sample in a study of tumor and adjacent non-tumor tissue in lung cancer. In TCRdb, the multiplex PCR reads were re-called with MiXCR into one record per CDR3 protein. The data hold tens of thousands of distinct CDR3 sequences, with about two thirds observed a single time. Sequences were obtained from lung tumor tissue. These receptors were taken from a woman between 70 and 85 years old with non-small cell lung cancer. Each CDR3 is given with its conserved first and last residue. The D gene is left open where the match is weak. Size tells how often a clone was seen (once, few, many) or the class of an expanded clone, and some rows leave it out.

V gene: TRBV11-1; J gene: TRBJ2-1; D gene: NA; clone size: once; CDR3 protein: CTSSIILISYNEQSF; CDR3 DNA: TGTACCAGCAGCATAATACTTATTTCCTACAATGAGCAGTCCTTC
V gene: TRBV29-1; J gene: TRBJ2-7; D gene: TRBD1; clone size: NA; CDR3 protein: CNAGQGLGNEQYF; CDR3 DNA: TGCAACGCCGGACAGGGCCTAGGGAACGAGCAGTACTTC
V gene: TRBV6-5; J gene: TRBJ2-7; D gene: NA; clone size: many; CDR3 protein: CASRFATGDYEQYF; CDR3 DNA: TGTGCCAGCAGGTTCGCGACAGGAGACTACGAGCAGTACTTC
V gene: TRBV20-1; J gene: TRBJ2-2; D gene: TRBD1; clone size: NA; CDR3 protein: CSARGDRGNTGELFF; CDR3 DNA: TGCAGTGCTAGAGGGGACAGGGGCAACACCGGGGAGCTGTTTTTT
V gene: TRBV29-1; J gene: TRBJ2-1; D gene: TRBD1; clone size: NA; CDR3 protein: CIAQQGARDNGQFF; CDR3 DNA: TGCATCGCACAACAGGGGGCTAGAGATAATGGGCAGTTCTTC
V gene: TRBV20-1; J gene: TRBJ1-1; D gene: NA; clone size: NA; CDR3 protein: CSASHRPKLMNTEAIF; CDR3 DNA: TGCAGTGCTAGTCACAGGCCTAAGTTAATGAACACTGAAGCCATCTTT
V gene: TRBV6-1; J gene: TRBJ1-6; D gene: TRBD1; clone size: medium-sized; CDR3 protein: CASSEVQGANSPLHF; CDR3 DNA: TGTGCCAGCAGTGAAGTTCAGGGGGCGAATTCACCCCTCCACTTT
V gene: TRBV24-1; J gene: TRBJ2-1; D gene: NA; clone size: NA; CDR3 protein: CATSSQSSRSYNERFF; CDR3 DNA: TGTGCCACCAGTTCTCAAAGTAGCCGCTCCTACAATGAGCGGTTCTTC
V gene: TRBV6-6; J gene: TRBJ1-2; D gene: NA; clone size: many; CDR3 protein: CASSWDHYEFYGYTF; CDR3 DNA: TGTGCCAGCAGTTGGGATCACTACGAATTCTATGGCTACACCTTC
V gene: TRBV7-8; J gene: TRBJ2-1; D gene: TRBD2; clone size: many; CDR3 protein: CASSLLGLVGNEQFF; CDR3 DNA: TGTGCCAGCAGCTTATTGGGACTAGTAGGGAATGAGCAGTTCTTC
V gene: TRBV6-5; J gene: TRBJ1-2; D gene: NA; clone size: many; CDR3 protein: CASSYSRARGYTF; CDR3 DNA: TGTGCCAGCAGTTACTCAAGGGCTAGGGGCTACACCTTC
V gene: TRBV29-1; J gene: TRBJ1-1; D gene: NA; clone size: NA; CDR3 protein: CSVVPGLTTEAFF; CDR3 DNA: TGCAGCGTTGTCCCGGGTTTGACCACTGAGGCTTTCTTT
V gene: TRBV6-1; J gene: TRBJ2-5; D gene: NA; clone size: NA; CDR3 protein: CASSGSRKETQYF; CDR3 DNA: TGTGCCTCCTCCGGGAGCAGGAAAGAGACCCAGTATTTC
V gene: TRBV6-5; J gene: TRBJ1-1; D gene: NA; clone size: NA; CDR3 protein: CASNSGHGNTEAFF; CDR3 DNA: TGTGCCAGCAATTCGGGACACGGAAACACTGAAGCTTTCTTT
V gene: TRBV10-3; J gene: TRBJ2-5; D gene: NA; clone size: once; CDR3 protein: CAISEGPGLGTRYF; CDR3 DNA: TGTGCCATCAGTGAGGGGCCAGGCCTGGGGACCAGGTACTTC
V gene: TRBV12-3/TRBV12-4; J gene: TRBJ2-7; D gene: TRBD1; clone size: NA; CDR3 protein: CASSLDRAYLEQYF; CDR3 DNA: TGTGCCAGCAGTTTGGACAGGGCATATCTCGAGCAGTATTTC
V gene: TRBV29-1; J gene: TRBJ2-1; D gene: NA; clone size: once; CDR3 protein: CSVEVTGGGEQFF; CDR3 DNA: TGCAGCGTTGAAGTAACCGGGGGCGGCGAGCAGTTCTTC
V gene: TRBV12-3/TRBV12-4; J gene: TRBJ2-7; D gene: NA; clone size: once; CDR3 protein: CASSSDLQPYGQYF; CDR3 DNA: TGTGCCAGCAGTTCAGATCTACAGCCCTACGGGCAGTACTTC
V gene: TRBV20-1; J gene: TRBJ1-5; D gene: TRBD1; clone size: few; CDR3 protein: CSASPDRGNQPQHF; CDR3 DNA: TGCAGTGCTAGCCCGGACAGGGGCAATCAGCCCCAGCATTTT
V gene: TRBV6-5; J gene: TRBJ2-1; D gene: TRBD2; clone size: once; CDR3 protein: CVGRDLAGWGHEQFF; CDR3 DNA: TGTGTCGGCAGGGATCTAGCGGGTTGGGGTCATGAGCAGTTCTTC
V gene: TRBV28; J gene: TRBJ2-5; D gene: NA; clone size: NA; CDR3 protein: CASSLSLLGRVETQYF; CDR3 DNA: TGTGCCAGCAGTTTATCACTTCTGGGGCGAGTAGAGACCCAGTACTTC
V gene: TRBV29-1; J gene: TRBJ2-1; D gene: NA; clone size: NA; CDR3 protein: CSTLQGANGEQFF; CDR3 DNA: TGCAGCACCCTACAAGGGGCTAATGGGGAGCAGTTCTTC
V gene: TRBV14; J gene: TRBJ2-3; D gene: NA; clone size: many; CDR3 protein: CASSLAYTDTQYF; CDR3 DNA: TGTGCCAGCAGCCTCGCATACACAGATACGCAGTATTTT
V gene: TRBV6-1; J gene: TRBJ2-7; D gene: NA; clone size: NA; CDR3 protein: CASSEEGDYVQYF; CDR3 DNA: TGTGCCAGCAGTGAAGAGGGGGACTACGTGCAGTACTTC
V gene: TRBV12-3/TRBV12-4; J gene: TRBJ1-2; D gene: NA; clone size: NA; CDR3 protein: CASCPGNHGYTF; CDR3 DNA: TGTGCCAGCTGTCCAGGGAACCATGGCTACACCTTC
V gene: TRBV6-6; J gene: TRBJ1-1; D gene: NA; clone size: NA; CDR3 protein: CGSSSSANTEAFF; CDR3 DNA: TGCGGCAGCAGTTCATCAGCCAACACTGAAGCTTTCTTT
V gene: TRBV29-1; J gene: TRBJ2-3; D gene: NA; clone size: many; CDR3 protein: CSVQSGGNTDTQYF; CDR3 DNA: TGCAGCGTGCAAAGTGGGGGGAACACAGATACGCAGTATTTT
V gene: TRBV6-5; J gene: TRBJ1-2; D gene: NA; clone size: NA; CDR3 protein: CASNQNRNSYGYTF; CDR3 DNA: TGCGCCAGCAACCAGAACAGGAACAGCTATGGCTACACCTTC
V gene: TRBV4-2; J gene: TRBJ2-1; D gene: NA; clone size: NA; CDR3 protein: CDSSQAAVGGEQFF; CDR3 DNA: TGTGACAGCAGCCAAGCCGCAGTGGGCGGGGAGCAGTTCTTC
V gene: TRBV12-3/TRBV12-4; J gene: TRBJ2-3; D gene: NA; clone size: NA; CDR3 protein: CASGLTGLDTQYF; CDR3 DNA: TGTGCCAGCGGTTTAACAGGGTTAGATACGCAGTACTTT
V gene: TRBV14; J gene: TRBJ2-1; D gene: NA; clone size: NA; CDR3 protein: CASGQWERGEQFF; CDR3 DNA: TGCGCCAGCGGCCAATGGGAGCGTGGCGAGCAGTTCTTC
V gene: TRBV5-4; J gene: TRBJ1-3; D gene: TRBD1; clone size: NA; CDR3 protein: CVSNRDRGSGNTIYF; CDR3 DNA: TGTGTCAGCAACCGGGACAGGGGGTCTGGAAACACCATATATTTT
V gene: TRBV29-1; J gene: TRBJ2-2; D gene: TRBD2; clone size: NA; CDR3 protein: CRAKTSAGELFF; CDR3 DNA: TGCAGGGCTAAGACTAGCGCCGGGGAGCTGTTTTTT
V gene: TRBV11-3; J gene: TRBJ2-2; D gene: NA; clone size: few; CDR3 protein: CVSSPHQSTSNTGGLFF; CDR3 DNA: TGTGTCAGCAGCCCTCATCAATCGACATCGAACACCGGGGGGCTGTTTTTT
V gene: TRBV6-4; J gene: TRBJ2-2; D gene: NA; clone size: many; CDR3 protein: CASSGQPQRTHTKNTGELFF; CDR3 DNA: TGTGCCAGCAGTGGCCAACCACAACGGACTCATACCAAGAACACCGGGGAGCTGTTTTTT
V gene: TRBV5-1; J gene: TRBJ1-4; D gene: NA; clone size: NA; CDR3 protein: CASSLMVDEKLFF; CDR3 DNA: TGCGCCAGCAGCCTGATGGTAGATGAAAAACTGTTTTTT
V gene: TRBV4-2; J gene: TRBJ2-1; D gene: TRBD2; clone size: NA; CDR3 protein: CVSSQMTSGSDELFF; CDR3 DNA: TGTGTCAGCAGCCAGATGACTAGCGGGAGTGATGAGCTGTTCTTC
V gene: TRBV12-3/TRBV12-4; J gene: TRBJ2-1; D gene: NA; clone size: many; CDR3 protein: CASSPGRFYNEQFF; CDR3 DNA: TGTGCCAGCAGTCCGGGACGGTTCTACAATGAGCAGTTCTTC
V gene: TRBV6-1; J gene: TRBJ1-2; D gene: NA; clone size: NA; CDR3 protein: CASSLMDSTNYGYTF; CDR3 DNA: TGTGCCAGCAGTTTAATGGACAGTACTAACTATGGCTACACCTTC
V gene: TRBV7-8; J gene: TRBJ1-1; D gene: NA; clone size: once; CDR3 protein: CASSLGGPVTNTEAFF; CDR3 DNA: TGTGCCAGCAGCCTAGGGGGGCCAGTTACGAACACTGAAGCTTTCTTT
V gene: TRBV14; J gene: TRBJ2-1; D gene: NA; clone size: NA; CDR3 protein: CVSSHEGWSSYNELFF; CDR3 DNA: TGTGTCAGCAGCCATGAGGGGTGGAGTTCCTACAATGAGCTGTTCTTC
V gene: TRBV28; J gene: TRBJ2-1; D gene: NA; clone size: NA; CDR3 protein: CANSGFQAHRNDEQFF; CDR3 DNA: TGTGCCAACAGCGGCTTCCAGGCCCACCGAAACGATGAGCAGTTCTTC
V gene: TRBV13; J gene: TRBJ2-7; D gene: TRBD2; clone size: many; CDR3 protein: CASGVLAGHEQYF; CDR3 DNA: TGTGCCAGCGGGGTGCTAGCGGGACACGAGCAGTACTTC
V gene: TRBV29-1; J gene: TRBJ1-2; D gene: TRBD1; clone size: NA; CDR3 protein: CSVVLRTGADYTF; CDR3 DNA: TGCAGCGTTGTGCTAAGGACAGGTGCAGACTACACCTTC
V gene: TRBV24-1; J gene: TRBJ2-1; D gene: TRBD1; clone size: many; CDR3 protein: CATSDDRGLRNEQFF; CDR3 DNA: TGTGCCACCAGTGACGACAGGGGGCTTAGGAATGAGCAGTTCTTC
V gene: TRBV5-1; J gene: TRBJ2-1; D gene: NA; clone size: few; CDR3 protein: CASSLRGAELEQFF; CDR3 DNA: TGCGCCAGCAGCTTGCGGGGGGCGGAATTAGAGCAGTTCTTC
V gene: TRBV6-5; J gene: TRBJ2-7; D gene: NA; clone size: NA; CDR3 protein: CAISVSYEQHF; CDR3 DNA: TGTGCCATCTCGGTCTCTTACGAGCAGCACTTC
V gene: TRBV6-5; J gene: TRBJ2-3; D gene: NA; clone size: NA; CDR3 protein: CASSYRGERSTDTQYF; CDR3 DNA: TGTGCTAGCAGTTACCGAGGCGAACGTAGCACAGATACGCAGTATTTT
V gene: TRBV20-1; J gene: TRBJ2-1; D gene: TRBD2; clone size: many; CDR3 protein: CSVGRVPNEQFF; CDR3 DNA: TGCAGTGTGGGGAGGGTCCCAAATGAGCAGTTCTTC
V gene: TRBV10-3; J gene: TRBJ2-2; D gene: TRBD2; clone size: NA; CDR3 protein: CAIRRTSGSNTEELFF; CDR3 DNA: TGTGCCATCCGAAGAACTAGCGGCTCGAACACCGAGGAGCTGTTTTTT
V gene: TRBV4-1; J gene: TRBJ1-1; D gene: NA; clone size: NA; CDR3 protein: CASNQHPKQEYTEASF; CDR3 DNA: TGCGCCAGCAACCAACACCCTAAACAGGAGTATACTGAAGCTTCCTTT
V gene: TRBV5-6; J gene: TRBJ2-1; D gene: NA; clone size: NA; CDR3 protein: CVSSSLGGRDYNEQFF; CDR3 DNA: TGTGTCAGCAGCTCCCTAGGGGGTCGTGACTACAATGAGCAGTTCTTC
V gene: TRBV12-3/TRBV12-4; J gene: TRBJ2-7; D gene: NA; clone size: NA; CDR3 protein: CASGPRETEKTEQYF; CDR3 DNA: TGTGCCAGTGGCCCGAGGGAGACGGAAAAGACCGAACAGTACTTC
V gene: TRBV11-1; J gene: TRBJ1-2; D gene: NA; clone size: NA; CDR3 protein: CASSHLGVDYGYTF; CDR3 DNA: TGTGCCAGCAGCCATTTGGGAGTTGACTATGGCTACACCTTC
V gene: TRBV30; J gene: TRBJ1-4; D gene: NA; clone size: NA; CDR3 protein: CVWSWQANREIYF; CDR3 DNA: TGTGTCTGGAGTTGGCAGGCGAACCGAGAGATTTATTTT
V gene: TRBV29-1; J gene: TRBJ2-1; D gene: NA; clone size: NA; CDR3 protein: CGVEQKDNEHFF; CDR3 DNA: TGCGGCGTTGAACAGAAAGACAATGAGCACTTCTTC
V gene: TRBV29-1; J gene: TRBJ2-3; D gene: TRBD1; clone size: NA; CDR3 protein: CSVARGTGADTQYF; CDR3 DNA: TGCAGCGTTGCCCGTGGGACAGGAGCAGATACGCAGTATTTT
V gene: TRBV20-1; J gene: TRBJ2-5; D gene: NA; clone size: NA; CDR3 protein: CSTAGGQGSETQYF; CDR3 DNA: TGCAGTACTGCCGGTGGGCAGGGATCGGAGACCCAGTACTTC